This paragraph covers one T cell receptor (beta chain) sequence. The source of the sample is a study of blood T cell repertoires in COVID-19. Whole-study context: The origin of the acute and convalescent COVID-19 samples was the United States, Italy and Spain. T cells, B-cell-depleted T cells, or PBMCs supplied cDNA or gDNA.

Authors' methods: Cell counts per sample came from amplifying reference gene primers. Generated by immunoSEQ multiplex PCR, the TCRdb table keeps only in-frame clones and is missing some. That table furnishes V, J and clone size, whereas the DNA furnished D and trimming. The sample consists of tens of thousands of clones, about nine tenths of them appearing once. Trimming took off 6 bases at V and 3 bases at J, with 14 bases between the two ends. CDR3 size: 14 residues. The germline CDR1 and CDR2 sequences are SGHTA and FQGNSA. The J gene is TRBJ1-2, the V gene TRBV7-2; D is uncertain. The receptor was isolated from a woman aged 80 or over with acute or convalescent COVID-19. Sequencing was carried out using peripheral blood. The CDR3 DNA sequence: TGTGCCAGCAGATCAACACAAATCCACTATGGCTACACCTTC. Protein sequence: CASRSTQIHYGYTF.